This T cell receptor (beta chain) was found in a study of human T cells and chemical hapten exposure. Overall study: While the approximately 25-week study was under way, patients received diphenylcyclopropenone on the scalp every week. Alopecia areata, totalis and universalis patients, mostly female, were included.

The CDR3 is made up of 17 amino acids. The germline CDR1 and CDR2 sequences are WSHSY and SAAADI. The V and J ends lost 2 bases and 0 bases respectively, with 11 bases between them. The time point: patch test 3, about 24 weeks after DPC sensitization. Regarding treatment: therapeutic diphenylcyclopropenone sensitization with weekly scalp DPC. It was unfractionated whole blood from which total RNA was extracted. General observations from the study: DPC sensitization did not alter TCRs above 1 in 1000 frequency.

This clonotype was counted many times. Its antigen is currently unknown. MiXCR, run by TCRdb on the RACE reads, gives a single entry per CDR3 protein. The sample lists roughly 90,000 distinct CDR3 sequences, approximately 11% occurring once. This TCR was sampled from a woman between 25 and 40 years old with alopecia areata. Some clones in this sample may be carry-over from other donors' samples. This sample comprised whole blood, obtained in connection with sensitization to the hapten diphenylcyclopropenone (DPC). J is TRBJ2-6 and V is TRBV10-2, with D unresolved. The chain's CDR3 is CASSEGRQNSGANVLTF. As DNA, the CDR3 is TGCGCCAGCAGTGAGGGACGTCAGAACTCTGGGGCCAACGTCCTGACTTTC.